This T cell receptor beta chain was identified during a study of cytomegalovirus exposure and HLA in healthy donors. With respect to this clone: Its antigen is as yet unknown.

The study's findings and limits: Cytomegalovirus association was assigned to 170 or so TCR beta chains.

CDR1 is SEHNR and CDR2 is FQNEAQ in the germline V gene (reference sequence). The V and J ends lost 1 base and 4 bases respectively, with 8 bases between them. The CDR3 covers 13 residues. PCR primers comprised 60 Vbeta and 13 Jbeta primers. Generated by immunoSEQ multiplex PCR, the TCRdb table keeps only in-frame clones and is missing some. The sample holds roughly 240,000 clones, about 88% seen once. This sequence originates from a girl aged 2 to 10 in good health and CMV-seronegative. This chain uses TRBV7-9 with TRBJ2-7, with no clear D. The sample consisted of PBMCs. CDR3 DNA: TGTGCCAGCAGCTTAGGCACTCGGTACGAGCAGTACTTC. Translating gives CASSLGTRYEQYF.